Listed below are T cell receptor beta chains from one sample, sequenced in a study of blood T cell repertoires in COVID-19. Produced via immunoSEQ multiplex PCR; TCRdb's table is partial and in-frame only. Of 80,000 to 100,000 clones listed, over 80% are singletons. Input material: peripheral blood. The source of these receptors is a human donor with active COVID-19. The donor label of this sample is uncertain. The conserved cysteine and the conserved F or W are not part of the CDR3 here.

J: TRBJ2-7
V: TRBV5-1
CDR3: ASSLVGQGYEQY

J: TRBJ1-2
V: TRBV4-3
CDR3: ASSQVDRAYGYT

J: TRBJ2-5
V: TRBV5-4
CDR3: ASSQEVAGAQETQY

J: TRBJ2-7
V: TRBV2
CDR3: ASDTGNPYEQY

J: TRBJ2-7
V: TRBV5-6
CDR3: ASSLGIYEQY

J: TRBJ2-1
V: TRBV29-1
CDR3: SVTSGQLSYNEQF

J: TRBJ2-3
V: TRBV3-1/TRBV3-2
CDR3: ASSPWTATDTQY

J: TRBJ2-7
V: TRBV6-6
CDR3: ASRTDSPYEQY

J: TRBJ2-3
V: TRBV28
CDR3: ASSAAGGTDTQY

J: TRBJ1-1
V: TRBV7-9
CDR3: ASSAGQGLNTEAF

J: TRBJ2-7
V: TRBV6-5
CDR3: ASRSPGQSSYEQY

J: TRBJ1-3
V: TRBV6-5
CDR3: ASSRQLGSGNTIY

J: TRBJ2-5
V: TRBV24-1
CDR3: ATSVSTGGEETQY

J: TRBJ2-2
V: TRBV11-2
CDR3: ASVGSATGELF

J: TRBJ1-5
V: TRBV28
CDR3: ASRGGVGNQPQH

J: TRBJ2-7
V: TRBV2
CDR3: ASMVVLTGISYEQY

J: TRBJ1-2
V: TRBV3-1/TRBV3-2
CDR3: ASSQETGVLSGYT

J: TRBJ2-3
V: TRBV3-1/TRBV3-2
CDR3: ASSQLAGGRDTQY

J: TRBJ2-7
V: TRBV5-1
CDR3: ASSLGAADYYEQY

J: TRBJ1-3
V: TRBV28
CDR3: ASSTGGGDSGNTIY

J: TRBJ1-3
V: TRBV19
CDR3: ASNPTERGNTIY

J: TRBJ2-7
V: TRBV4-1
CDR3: ASSQDRGSFGDEQY

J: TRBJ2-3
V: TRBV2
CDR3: ASSELAGGTTDTQY

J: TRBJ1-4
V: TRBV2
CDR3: ASSTESGEGEKLF

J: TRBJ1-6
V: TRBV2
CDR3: ASSAAGQGNSPLH

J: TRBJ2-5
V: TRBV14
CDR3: ASSHRPLWTQY

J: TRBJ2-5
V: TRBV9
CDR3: ASSSWGGETQY

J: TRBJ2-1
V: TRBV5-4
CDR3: ASSRVRDRGDNEQF

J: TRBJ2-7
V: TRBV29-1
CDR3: SGLDSSSPYEQY

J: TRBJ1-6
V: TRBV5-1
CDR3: ASSLQGAVGNSPLH

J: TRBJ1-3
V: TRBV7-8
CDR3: ASSLTGFGNTIY

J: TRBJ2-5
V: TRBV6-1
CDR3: ASSENGVETQY

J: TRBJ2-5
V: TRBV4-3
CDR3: ASSRGRDRGLETQY

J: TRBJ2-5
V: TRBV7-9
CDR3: ASSDARGLKETQY

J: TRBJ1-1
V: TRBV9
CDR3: ASSVYPGAGNTEAF

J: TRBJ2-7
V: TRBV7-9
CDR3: ASSLAPGTGNLEQY

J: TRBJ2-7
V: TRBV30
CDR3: AWSLGQDSYEQY

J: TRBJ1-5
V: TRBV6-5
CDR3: ASSWEENQPQH

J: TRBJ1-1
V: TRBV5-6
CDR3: ASSLDRREGTEAF

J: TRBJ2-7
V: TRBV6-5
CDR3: ASSPPGTGGNEQY

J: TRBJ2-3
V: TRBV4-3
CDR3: ASSQEDISTDTQY